These T cell receptor beta chains were read from a single sample in a study of T-cell memory formation after mild COVID-19. TCRdb reprocessed the 5' RACE reads via MiXCR and lists one record per CDR3 protein. Found here are under 550,000 distinct CDR3 sequences, about a sixth of them singletons; the top ten hold about a fifth. Sequencing input: PBMCs or a T cell subset sorted from them (not recorded which). All receptors derive from a man younger than 35 who had mild COVID-19 (a few samples of this study predate the infection). Cell type and time point are not known. CDR3s include the opening cysteine and the closing phenylalanine or tryptophan. A D gene is named only where the DNA matches it firmly. Size tells how often a clone was seen (once, few, many) or the class of an expanded clone, and some rows leave it out.

cdr3_aa cdr3_nt v_call cdr3_length clone_size j_call d_call
CASSPPARNTEAFF TGTGCCAGCTCACCACCGGCCAGAAACACTGAAGCTTTCTTT TRBV18 14 - TRBJ1-1 -
CASSSRTGGYSNQPQHF TGTGCCAGCAGTTCCAGGACGGGGGGCTATAGCAATCAGCCCCAGCATTTT TRBV6-5 17 few TRBJ1-5 -
CSARGQGVNSPLHF TGCAGTGCTAGAGGACAGGGGGTTAATTCACCCCTCCACTTT TRBV20-1 14 - TRBJ1-6 TRBD1
CASSPWDRGFNQPQHF TGTGCCAGCAGCCCCTGGGACAGGGGGTTTAATCAGCCCCAGCATTTT TRBV7-9 16 few TRBJ1-5 TRBD1
CASSVGGVTDTQYF TGTGCCAGCAGCGTAGGAGGGGTCACAGATACGCAGTATTTT TRBV9 14 few TRBJ2-3 -
CASSPGQGEYEQYF TGCGCCAGCAGCCCGGGACAGGGGGAATACGAGCAGTACTTC TRBV5-1 14 many TRBJ2-7 TRBD1
CASSLIQYTGELFF TGTGCCAGCAGCTTAATCCAGTACACCGGGGAGCTGTTTTTT TRBV7-3 14 few TRBJ2-2 -
CASSARGRGGGTDTQYF TGTGCCAGCAGCGCCCGAGGCCGAGGGGGGGGCACAGATACGCAGTATTTT TRBV7-8 17 many TRBJ2-3 -
CASSDGTSGNTIYF TGTGCCAGCAGCGACGGAACCTCTGGAAACACCATATATTTT TRBV9 14 - TRBJ1-3 -
CAWSSGQGAGANVLTF TGTGCCTGGAGTTCCGGACAGGGGGCCGGGGCCAACGTCCTGACTTTC TRBV30 16 once TRBJ2-6 TRBD1
CASSLDRDTGELFF TGTGCCAGCAGCCTAGACAGGGACACCGGGGAGCTGTTTTTT TRBV5-1 14 many TRBJ2-2 TRBD1
CASSLAQGSSYNEQFF TGTGCCAGCAGCTTAGCTCAGGGTAGCTCCTACAATGAGCAGTTCTTC TRBV7-6 16 few TRBJ2-1 -
CATSRVTGYNEQFF TGTGCCACCAGCAGAGTAACGGGGTACAATGAGCAGTTCTTC TRBV15 14 - TRBJ2-1 -
CASSQDPGVRDYEQYF TGTGCCAGCAGCCAAGATCCCGGCGTCAGAGACTACGAGCAGTACTTC TRBV4-2 16 few TRBJ2-7 -
CAISDMGTGNTEAFF TGTGCCATCAGTGACATGGGGACTGGGAACACTGAAGCTTTCTTT TRBV10-3 15 few TRBJ1-1 -
CSVAPRLAINNEQFF TGCAGCGTAGCCCCGAGGTTAGCGATTAACAATGAGCAGTTCTTC TRBV29-1 15 few TRBJ2-1 -
CASSAHRGHDTGELFF TGTGCCAGCAGCGCCCACCGGGGCCATGACACCGGGGAGCTGTTTTTT TRBV12-3/TRBV12-4 16 few TRBJ2-2 -
CASRGQPGGNNQPQHF TGTGCCAGCAGAGGACAGCCAGGAGGCAACAATCAGCCCCAGCATTTT TRBV6-2/TRBV6-3 16 - TRBJ1-5 -